Following are 16 T cell receptor beta chains from one sample sequenced in a study of T-cell reconstitution after alpha-beta-depleted transplantation in children. During its preparation, the TCRbeta library received unique molecular identifiers. TCRdb independently ran MiXCR on the PCR reads; one entry per CDR3 protein. The sample yields hundreds of thousands of distinct CDR3 sequences, 23% seen once. The sample in question was PBMCs, mostly from graft donor cells, obtained 360 days after TCRalphabeta/CD19-depleted stem cell transplant. The receptors derive from a boy in the first two years of life who had a stem cell transplant for acute myeloid leukemia, so the T cells may come from the graft donor.

This clonotype was recorded many times. The chain recombines TRBV29-1 with TRBJ1-1; tentative D call: TRBD1 (6 bases). This CDR3 spans 15 amino acids. Trimming shortened V by 3 bases and J by 8 bases, and 22 bases separated the two germline ends. Germline V gene sequence: CDR1 SQVTM, CDR2 ANQGSEA. DNA of the CDR3: TGCAGCGTTGATTCCCCACAGGGTAACCCAACGGAAGCTTTCTTT. Residues: CSVDSPQGNPTEAFF.

The chain employs TRBV18 and TRBJ2-1, with 7 bases fitting TRBD1. CDR3 length: 16 residues. Germline CDR1 reads KGHSH; CDR2 reads LQKENI. Trimming cost V 3 bases and J 0 bases; bases outside gene matches: 5. CDR3 sequence: CASSPPGQISYNEQFF. The CDR3 coding sequence is TGTGCCAGCTCACCTCCGGGACAGATCTCCTACAATGAGCAGTTCTTC.

The sample holds many counts of this clonotype. The chain uses TRBV12-3 or TRBV12-4 and TRBJ2-2; D gene ambiguous. V was shortened by 6 bases and J by 1 base, with 9 bases between the two germline ends. The CDR3 is made up of 14 amino acids. CDR3 sequence reads: CASSYLQNTGELFF. The CDR3 nucleotides read TGTGCCAGCAGCTACCTACAGAACACCGGGGAGCTGTTTTTT.

The rearrangement joins TRBV30 to TRBJ2-1; perhaps D is TRBD1 or TRBD2 (5 bases each). The CDR3 is made up of 11 amino acids. CDR1 and CDR2 (germline): GTSNPN, SVGIG (reference sequence). The V gene lost 2 bases and the J gene lost 11 bases, with 10 bases spanning the gap. Written as DNA, the CDR3 is TGTGCCTGGAGTCGTGAGGGACAGCAGTTCTTC. As protein: CAWSREGQQFF.

The V call is TRBV2, the J call TRBJ2-1, with 9 bases lining up with TRBD1. Losses at the gene ends were 10 bases for V and 6 bases for J; bases not matched to a gene: 7. Germline values: CDR1 SNHLY, CDR2 FYNNEI. The CDR3 contains 13 residues. CDR3 region: CATPGTGSNEQFF. In DNA form, the CDR3 reads TGTGCCACTCCTGGGACAGGGTCCAATGAGCAGTTCTTC.

The chain is built from TRBV15 and TRBJ1-1; D unclear. The V end was cut by 6 bases, the J end by 0 bases, with 8 bases between. This CDR3 is built from 13 residues. CDR1 and CDR2 from the germline V gene are LNHNV and YYDKDF (reference sequence). For the CDR3, the DNA is TGTGCCACCAGGCGGGCGATGAACACTGAAGCTTTCTTT. The encoded protein is CATRRAMNTEAFF.

Concerning this clonotype: An end of the junction differs from the germline gene, which may be a read error. The CDR3 is CARSFIQPRQKAYNEQFF. In DNA form, the CDR3 reads TGTGCCCGCAGTTTTATTCAGCCGAGACAGAAGGCGTACAATGAGCAGTTCTTC. The chain employs TRBV27 and TRBJ2-1, with a tentative D call TRBD1 (5 bases). CDR1 MNHEY and CDR2 SMNVEV come from the germline V gene (reference sequence). This CDR3 is 18 amino acids long.

V gene TRBV20-1 combines with J gene TRBJ1-1; unclear D gene. This CDR3 is 11 amino acids long. Germline CDR1 and CDR2: DFQATT and SNEGSKA (reference sequence). CDR3 sequence reads: CSQRVNTEAFF. In DNA form, the CDR3 reads TGCAGCCAGAGGGTGAACACTGAAGCTTTCTTT.

The CDR3 nucleotides read TGCAGTGCTAGGCTGACCGGGACTCGGTTCTTC. Its protein product is CSARLTGTRFF. This chain uses TRBV20-1 with TRBJ2-1; tentative D call: TRBD2 (6 bases). V was clipped by 3 bases and J by 15 bases, with 15 bases between them. The CDR3 is 11 residues long. Germline V gene lookup returns CDR1 DFQATT and CDR2 SNEGSKA (reference sequence).

This clonotype was counted at least ten times. The chain carries TRBV12-3 or TRBV12-4 and TRBJ2-2; D unresolved. V was shortened by 7 bases and J by 2 bases, with 11 bases between the two germline ends. The CDR3 totals 14 residues. The CDR3 region is CASIPTANTGELFF. Here the CDR3 DNA reads TGTGCCAGCATCCCGACTGCTAACACCGGGGAGCTGTTTTTT.

The table lists this clonotype with many counts. The V gene is TRBV4-1, the J gene TRBJ2-3; unclear D gene. V was clipped by 6 bases and J by 1 base, with 14 bases between them. Germline-derived CDR1 and CDR2 are MGHRA and YSYEKL. The CDR3 contains 15 residues. CDR3 region: CASSLGPGGTDTQYF. In DNA form, the CDR3 reads TGCGCCAGCAGTCTAGGGCCTGGGGGCACAGATACGCAGTATTTT.

The chain uses TRBV4-1 and TRBJ1-5; D is unresolved. V was pared by 0 bases and J by 4 bases, with 13 bases between. Germline loops: CDR1 MGHRA, CDR2 YSYEKL. CDR3 length: 16 residues. Written as DNA, the CDR3 is TGCGCCAGCAGCCAAGAGGGAGGACCGGTGAATCAGCCCCAGCATTTT. Encoded protein: CASSQEGGPVNQPQHF.

Turning to this clonotype: This sequence may be a read error, since a much larger clone differs from it by one base. This chain joins TRBV12-3 or TRBV12-4 and TRBJ2-2, with TRBD2 matching over 12 bases. The CDR3 consists of 18 residues. Written as DNA, the CDR3 is TGTGCCTGCAGTTCCCCCCGCGGACTAGCGGGGACATCCGGGGAGCTGTTTTTT. Translation: CACSSPRGLAGTSGELFF.

The CDR3 sequence: CASSYGRNEQFF. CDR3 DNA: TGTGCCAGCAGTTATGGGCGGAATGAGCAGTTCTTC. This sequence joins TRBV6-6 and TRBJ2-1; D is unresolved. V lost 3 bases and J lost 7, with 7 bases in between. The CDR3 has 12 amino acids. Germline V gene lookup returns CDR1 MNHNY and CDR2 SVGAGI (reference sequence).

This chain joins TRBV2 and TRBJ2-7, with 8 bases aligning to TRBD1. V lost 3 bases, J lost 5 bases, and 6 bases stayed unmatched. The CDR3 is made up of 14 amino acids. The V gene's germline CDR1 is SNHLY and CDR2 FYNNEI. CDR3 in amino acids: CASSDGRGQHEQYV. The CDR3 DNA reads TGTGCCAGCAGTGACGGCAGGGGGCAACACGAGCAGTACGTC.

This clonotype was recorded at least ten times. The chain links TRBV6-4 to TRBJ2-1; tentatively, D is TRBD2 (5 bases). Trimming cost V 4 bases and J 6 bases, with 13 bases left between them. The CDR3 has 14 residues. Per germline, CDR1 MRHNA and CDR2 SNTAGT. DNA of the CDR3: TGTGCCAGCAGTGTTACCAACGGGGTCAATGAGCAGTTCTTC. This codes for CASSVTNGVNEQFF.